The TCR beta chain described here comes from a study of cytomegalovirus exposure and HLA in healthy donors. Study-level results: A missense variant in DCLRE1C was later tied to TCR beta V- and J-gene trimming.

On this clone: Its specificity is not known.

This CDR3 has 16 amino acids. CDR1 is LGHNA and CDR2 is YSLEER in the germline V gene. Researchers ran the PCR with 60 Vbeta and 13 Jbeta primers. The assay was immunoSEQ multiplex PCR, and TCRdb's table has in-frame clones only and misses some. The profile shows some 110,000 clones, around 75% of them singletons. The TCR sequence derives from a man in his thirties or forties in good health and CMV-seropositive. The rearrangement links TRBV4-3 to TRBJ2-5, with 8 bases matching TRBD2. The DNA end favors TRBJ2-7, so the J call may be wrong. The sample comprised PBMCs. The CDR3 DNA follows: TGCGCCAGCAGCCAACGCCCGAGCGGGGGAACCTACGAGCAGTACTTC. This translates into CASSQRPSGGTYEQYF.